What follows is one T cell receptor beta chain and its context. The antigen is unknown. Trimming took 6 bases from V and 8 from J; bases not matched to a gene: 8. This CDR3 spans 14 amino acids. Germline assignment: CDR1 MNHEY and CDR2 SVGAGI. With 60 Vbeta and 13 Jbeta primers, the PCR was carried out. Libraries were prepared by immunoSEQ multiplex PCR; TCRdb keeps only in-frame clonotypes and omits some of them. Here the sample spans about 150,000 clones, more than 60% being singletons. The record originates from a study of cytomegalovirus exposure and HLA in healthy donors. Study-wide background: There were roughly 120 million unique TCR beta sequences, drawn from roughly 200 million T cells, in an earlier analysis.

Study results and caveats: Later on, analysis showed that most CMV-associated TCR beta chains appeared to be HLA-restricted. The authors enumerated over 150 TCR beta chains as linked to cytomegalovirus.

The TCR was taken from a woman in her forties in good health and CMV-seronegative. Material: PBMCs. The chain recombines TRBV6-5 with TRBJ1-2; 11 bases align to TRBD1. CDR3 protein: CASSSGTGGRGYTF. DNA for the CDR3: TGTGCCAGCAGCTCCGGGACAGGGGGTAGAGGCTACACCTTC.